These T cell receptor beta chains were read from a single sample in a study of shared clonotypes between healthy human individuals. Sequenced by immunoSEQ multiplex PCR; TCRdb stores in-frame clones only, minus some. The sample has approximately 2.3 million clones, approximately 93% seen once. The sequenced sample consisted of naive CD4+ T cells from PBMCs. These receptors came from a man aged 18 to 35 in good health. Some clones in this sample may be carry-over from other donors' samples. Both conserved end residues are part of each CDR3. The D gene is left open where the match is weak. Clone size is not always given. Where it is, it says once, few, many or a class for expanded clones.

v_call: TRBV5-1
j_call: TRBJ2-1
clone_size: -
d_call: -
cdr3_aa: CASSLQGSDEQFF
cdr3_nt: TGCGCCAGCAGCTTACAGGGTAGCGATGAGCAGTTCTTC

v_call: TRBV5-4
j_call: TRBJ2-7
clone_size: -
d_call: -
cdr3_aa: CASSLSRQGISYEQYF
cdr3_nt: TGTGCCAGCAGCTTAAGTAGGCAGGGGATCTCCTACGAGCAGTACTTC

v_call: TRBV6-5
j_call: TRBJ2-7
clone_size: -
d_call: TRBD1
cdr3_aa: CASRQGQHNEQYF
cdr3_nt: TGTGCCAGCAGACAGGGACAGCACAACGAGCAGTACTTC

v_call: TRBV18
j_call: TRBJ1-4
clone_size: -
d_call: -
cdr3_aa: CASSPPARGSKSNEKLFF
cdr3_nt: TGTGCCAGCTCACCACCGGCCAGGGGCAGTAAATCTAATGAAAAACTGTTTTTT

v_call: TRBV6-8
j_call: TRBJ1-3
clone_size: -
d_call: -
cdr3_aa: CASTVRDWSSGNTIYF
cdr3_nt: TGTGCCAGCACCGTTCGGGACTGGAGCTCTGGAAACACCATATATTTT

v_call: TRBV11-2
j_call: TRBJ1-5
clone_size: -
d_call: -
cdr3_aa: CASSLFEAQPQHF
cdr3_nt: TGTGCCAGTAGCTTATTTGAGGCTCAGCCCCAGCATTTT

v_call: TRBV28
j_call: TRBJ2-1
clone_size: once
d_call: -
cdr3_aa: CASSLQGSYNEQFF
cdr3_nt: TGTGCCAGCAGTTTACAGGGGTCCTACAATGAGCAGTTCTTC

v_call: TRBV6-5
j_call: TRBJ2-2
clone_size: few
d_call: TRBD2
cdr3_aa: CASSFSGRAAGELFF
cdr3_nt: TGTGCCAGCAGTTTCAGCGGGAGGGCCGCCGGGGAGCTGTTTTTT

v_call: TRBV12-5
j_call: TRBJ1-2
clone_size: few
d_call: -
cdr3_aa: CASGRQPYGYTF
cdr3_nt: TGTGCTAGTGGTCGGCAGCCCTATGGCTACACCTTC

v_call: TRBV11-3
j_call: TRBJ1-3
clone_size: -
d_call: TRBD1
cdr3_aa: CASSSRTGDTIYF
cdr3_nt: TGTGCCAGCAGCTCAAGGACAGGAGACACCATATATTTT

v_call: TRBV7-9
j_call: TRBJ2-5
clone_size: once
d_call: TRBD1
cdr3_aa: CASSSDRTGRETQYF
cdr3_nt: TGTGCCAGCAGCTCAGACCGGACAGGTAGAGAGACCCAGTACTTC

v_call: TRBV7-2
j_call: TRBJ1-1
clone_size: -
d_call: -
cdr3_aa: CASSSFRQSTEAFF
cdr3_nt: TGTGCCAGCAGCTCCTTTCGACAGTCCACTGAAGCTTTCTTT

v_call: TRBV7-6
j_call: TRBJ2-5
clone_size: -
d_call: -
cdr3_aa: CASSLRNAVLETQYF
cdr3_nt: TGTGCCAGCAGCTTAAGGAATGCAGTCTTGGAGACCCAGTACTTC

v_call: TRBV6-4
j_call: TRBJ2-1
clone_size: -
d_call: TRBD2
cdr3_aa: CASSDPAAGGPGEQFF
cdr3_nt: TGTGCCAGCAGTGACCCAGCAGCGGGAGGGCCGGGTGAGCAGTTCTTC

v_call: TRBV29-1
j_call: TRBJ2-3
clone_size: once
d_call: -
cdr3_aa: CSVSKVDTQYF
cdr3_nt: TGCAGCGTGTCCAAGGTAGATACGCAGTATTTT

v_call: TRBV6-5
j_call: TRBJ1-1
clone_size: -
d_call: TRBD1
cdr3_aa: CASSWTGGRRTEAFF
cdr3_nt: TGTGCCAGCAGTTGGACAGGGGGCAGGCGCACTGAAGCTTTCTTT

v_call: TRBV9
j_call: TRBJ2-3
clone_size: -
d_call: TRBD1
cdr3_aa: CASSVPLQGAAGTDTQYF
cdr3_nt: TGTGCCAGCAGCGTACCCCTACAGGGGGCGGCGGGGACAGATACGCAGTATTTT

v_call: TRBV29-1
j_call: TRBJ1-1
clone_size: -
d_call: -
cdr3_aa: CSVEGLNTEAFF
cdr3_nt: TGCAGCGTTGAGGGGCTGAACACTGAAGCTTTCTTT

v_call: TRBV5-1
j_call: TRBJ1-3
clone_size: -
d_call: -
cdr3_aa: CASSQGADFSGNTIYF
cdr3_nt: TGCGCCAGCAGCCAAGGCGCCGACTTCTCTGGAAACACCATATATTTT

v_call: TRBV27
j_call: TRBJ2-2
clone_size: -
d_call: -
cdr3_aa: CASSLTRALTGELFF
cdr3_nt: TGTGCCAGCAGTTTAACCAGGGCTTTAACCGGGGAGCTGTTTTTT

v_call: TRBV27
j_call: TRBJ2-1
clone_size: -
d_call: TRBD2
cdr3_aa: CASRPGLAPSYNEQFF
cdr3_nt: TGTGCCAGCAGGCCAGGACTAGCCCCGTCGTACAATGAGCAGTTCTTC

v_call: TRBV30
j_call: TRBJ2-4
clone_size: once
d_call: -
cdr3_aa: CAWSETWRSKNIQYF
cdr3_nt: TGTGCCTGGAGTGAAACCTGGAGGTCCAAAAACATTCAGTACTTC

v_call: TRBV7-2
j_call: TRBJ2-1
clone_size: -
d_call: TRBD2
cdr3_aa: CASSAGLASYNEQFF
cdr3_nt: TGTGCCAGCAGCGCCGGACTAGCGAGCTACAATGAGCAGTTCTTC

v_call: TRBV6-6
j_call: TRBJ2-5
clone_size: -
d_call: -
cdr3_aa: CASSPPGETQYF
cdr3_nt: TGTGCCAGCAGTCCCCCGGGGGAGACCCAGTACTTC

v_call: TRBV5-4
j_call: TRBJ2-7
clone_size: -
d_call: TRBD2
cdr3_aa: CASSNGGSRDEQYF
cdr3_nt: TGTGCCAGCAGCAACGGCGGGAGTCGGGACGAGCAGTACTTC

v_call: TRBV5-1
j_call: TRBJ2-5
clone_size: -
d_call: -
cdr3_aa: CASSFDQYQETQYF
cdr3_nt: TGCGCCAGCAGCTTCGACCAGTACCAAGAGACCCAGTACTTC

v_call: TRBV10-3
j_call: TRBJ2-1
clone_size: -
d_call: TRBD2
cdr3_aa: CATYAREEGLNEQFF
cdr3_nt: TGTGCCACCTACGCGCGGGAGGAGGGACTCAATGAGCAGTTCTTC

v_call: TRBV28
j_call: TRBJ1-5
clone_size: -
d_call: -
cdr3_aa: CASIRGMRSNQPQHF
cdr3_nt: TGTGCCAGCATACGAGGCATGCGAAGCAATCAGCCCCAGCATTTT

v_call: TRBV19
j_call: TRBJ2-7
clone_size: once
d_call: TRBD1
cdr3_aa: CASSLDRGPEQYF
cdr3_nt: TGTGCCAGTAGTTTGGACAGGGGGCCGGAGCAGTACTTC

v_call: TRBV4-1
j_call: TRBJ1-5
clone_size: -
d_call: TRBD1
cdr3_aa: CASSQGRDRTHQPQHF
cdr3_nt: TGCGCCAGCAGCCAAGGGCGGGACAGGACCCATCAGCCCCAGCATTTT

v_call: TRBV28
j_call: TRBJ1-5
clone_size: -
d_call: -
cdr3_aa: CASSLRTRGGSLWNQPQHF
cdr3_nt: TGTGCCAGCAGTTTACGAACCCGCGGTGGTTCCCTATGGAATCAGCCCCAGCATTTT

v_call: TRBV4-1
j_call: TRBJ2-2
clone_size: -
d_call: -
cdr3_aa: CASSPRTGGRFNTGELFF
cdr3_nt: TGCGCCAGCAGCCCGAGAACGGGCGGCCGATTTAACACCGGGGAGCTGTTTTTT

v_call: TRBV2
j_call: TRBJ2-5
clone_size: once
d_call: TRBD1
cdr3_aa: CASSVDRGQETQYF
cdr3_nt: TGTGCCAGCAGTGTGGACAGGGGCCAAGAGACCCAGTACTTC

v_call: TRBV20-1
j_call: TRBJ2-7
clone_size: once
d_call: -
cdr3_aa: CSATPNYEQYF
cdr3_nt: TGCAGTGCCACACCGAACTACGAGCAGTACTTC

v_call: TRBV4-2
j_call: TRBJ2-2
clone_size: -
d_call: TRBD2
cdr3_aa: CASSQPSGRKSTGELFF
cdr3_nt: TGTGCCAGCAGCCAGCCTAGCGGGAGGAAGAGCACCGGGGAGCTGTTTTTT

v_call: TRBV9
j_call: TRBJ2-1
clone_size: -
d_call: TRBD1
cdr3_aa: CASSANTGTGRSGEQFF
cdr3_nt: TGTGCCAGCAGCGCTAACACCGGGACAGGTAGATCCGGTGAGCAGTTCTTC

v_call: TRBV5-1
j_call: TRBJ1-1
clone_size: -
d_call: -
cdr3_aa: CASSLGRTNTEAFF
cdr3_nt: TGCGCCAGCAGCTTAGGCAGGACGAACACTGAAGCTTTCTTT

v_call: TRBV7-2
j_call: TRBJ2-7
clone_size: -
d_call: TRBD2
cdr3_aa: CASSPSGGRAYEQYF
cdr3_nt: TGTGCCAGCAGCCCTAGTGGCGGGAGGGCCTACGAGCAGTACTTC

v_call: TRBV5-1
j_call: TRBJ1-6
clone_size: -
d_call: -
cdr3_aa: CASSSSQGSPLHF
cdr3_nt: TGCGCCAGCAGCTCGAGTCAGGGTTCACCCCTCCACTTT

v_call: TRBV10-3
j_call: TRBJ2-1
clone_size: -
d_call: -
cdr3_aa: CAIREGGNYNEQFF
cdr3_nt: TGTGCCATCAGGGAGGGGGGAAACTACAATGAGCAGTTCTTC

v_call: TRBV10-2
j_call: TRBJ1-1
clone_size: -
d_call: -
cdr3_aa: CASSGRMNTEAFF
cdr3_nt: TGCGCCAGCAGTGGACGGATGAACACTGAAGCTTTCTTT

v_call: TRBV11-2
j_call: TRBJ1-1
clone_size: -
d_call: -
cdr3_aa: CASSPPGGRRTEAFF
cdr3_nt: TGTGCCAGCAGCCCCCCGGGGGGGAGGAGGACTGAAGCTTTCTTT

v_call: TRBV7-9
j_call: TRBJ2-2
clone_size: -
d_call: -
cdr3_aa: CASSLGYTNTGELFF
cdr3_nt: TGTGCCAGCAGCCTCGGCTATACGAACACCGGGGAGCTGTTTTTT

v_call: TRBV11-2
j_call: TRBJ2-1
clone_size: -
d_call: -
cdr3_aa: CASRSGGTRSYNEQFF
cdr3_nt: TGTGCCAGCAGGTCCGGGGGGACACGATCCTACAATGAGCAGTTCTTC

v_call: TRBV11-1
j_call: TRBJ1-1
clone_size: once
d_call: -
cdr3_aa: CASSSVRGTEAFF
cdr3_nt: TGTGCCAGCAGCTCGGTTCGGGGCACTGAAGCTTTCTTT

v_call: TRBV7-6
j_call: TRBJ2-3
clone_size: -
d_call: TRBD1
cdr3_aa: CASSARGQGKSDTQYF
cdr3_nt: TGTGCCAGCAGCGCCCGAGGACAGGGGAAATCAGATACGCAGTATTTT

v_call: TRBV2
j_call: TRBJ1-1
clone_size: -
d_call: -
cdr3_aa: CARNPGGGSTEAFF
cdr3_nt: TGTGCCCGAAACCCCGGAGGGGGATCCACTGAAGCTTTCTTT

v_call: TRBV5-4
j_call: TRBJ2-1
clone_size: once
d_call: -
cdr3_aa: CASSLVGGVPNEQFF
cdr3_nt: TGTGCCAGCAGCTTGGTAGGGGGAGTTCCCAATGAGCAGTTCTTC

v_call: TRBV5-4
j_call: TRBJ2-2
clone_size: -
d_call: -
cdr3_aa: CASSLGGGTTGELFF
cdr3_nt: TGTGCCAGCAGCTTGGGAGGGGGAACAACCGGGGAGCTGTTTTTT

v_call: TRBV6-5
j_call: TRBJ1-1
clone_size: -
d_call: TRBD1
cdr3_aa: CASSARGDTEAFF
cdr3_nt: TGTGCCAGCAGTGCCAGGGGGGACACTGAAGCTTTCTTT

v_call: TRBV6-6
j_call: TRBJ1-2
clone_size: -
d_call: TRBD1
cdr3_aa: CASSAGQGGGYTF
cdr3_nt: TGTGCCAGCAGCGCCGGACAGGGTGGTGGCTACACCTTC

v_call: TRBV11-3
j_call: TRBJ2-7
clone_size: -
d_call: -
cdr3_aa: CASSFGDPLYEQYF
cdr3_nt: TGTGCCAGCAGCTTCGGGGACCCTCTCTACGAGCAGTACTTC

v_call: TRBV9
j_call: TRBJ2-7
clone_size: -
d_call: -
cdr3_aa: CASSVVRVHYEQYF
cdr3_nt: TGTGCCAGCAGCGTAGTGAGGGTACACTACGAGCAGTACTTC

v_call: TRBV27
j_call: TRBJ1-3
clone_size: once
d_call: -
cdr3_aa: CASSALGSGNTIYF
cdr3_nt: TGTGCCAGCAGTGCCCTTGGCTCTGGAAACACCATATATTTT